This TCR beta chain derives from a study of shared clonotypes between healthy human individuals. From germline, CDR1 is SGHNT and CDR2 YYREEE (reference sequence). The V end lost 4 bases, the J end lost 4 bases, and 16 bases lay between the germline ends. This CDR3 contains 15 residues. Study outcomes and limitations: Among donors, clonotype sharing was expected to be affected by sequencing depth.

A remark on this clone: Its antigen is unknown.

Sequencing was performed with immunoSEQ multiplex PCR; in TCRdb, only in-frame clones are kept and a portion is missing. Of 1.4 million to 1.5 million clones in the sample, roughly 96% are singletons; the top ten hold roughly 1.2%. The sample taken for sequencing was naive CD4+ T cells sorted from blood. Subset noted: CD45RA+ positively selected. The clonotype was recovered from a man aged 25 to 40 in good health. This sequence joins TRBV5-4 and TRBJ2-3; TRBD1 is a possible D gene (6 bases). The CDR3 sequence is CASSRQGSDSDTQYF. CDR3 DNA sequence: TGTGCCAGCAGCCGTCAGGGGAGTGATTCAGATACGCAGTATTTT.